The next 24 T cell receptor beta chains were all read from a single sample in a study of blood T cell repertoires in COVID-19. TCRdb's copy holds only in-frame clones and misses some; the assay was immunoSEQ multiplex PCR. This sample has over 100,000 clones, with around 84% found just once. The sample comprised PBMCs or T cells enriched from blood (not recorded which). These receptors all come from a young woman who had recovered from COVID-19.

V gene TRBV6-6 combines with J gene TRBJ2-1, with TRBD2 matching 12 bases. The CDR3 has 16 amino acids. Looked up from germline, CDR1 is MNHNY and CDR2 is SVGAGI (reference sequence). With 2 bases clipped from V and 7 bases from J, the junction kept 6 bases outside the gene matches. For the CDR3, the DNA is TGTGCCAGCAGTTACCCCCGACTAGCGGGAGTAAATGAGCAGTTCTTC. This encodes CASSYPRLAGVNEQFF.

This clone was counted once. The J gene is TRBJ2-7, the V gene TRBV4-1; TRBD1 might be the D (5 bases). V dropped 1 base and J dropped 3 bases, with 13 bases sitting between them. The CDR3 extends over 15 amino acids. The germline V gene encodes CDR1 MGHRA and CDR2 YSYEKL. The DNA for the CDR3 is TGCGCCAGCAGCCAAGTTGGCCGGCAGGGCTACGAGCAGTACTTC. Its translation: CASSQVGRQGYEQYF.

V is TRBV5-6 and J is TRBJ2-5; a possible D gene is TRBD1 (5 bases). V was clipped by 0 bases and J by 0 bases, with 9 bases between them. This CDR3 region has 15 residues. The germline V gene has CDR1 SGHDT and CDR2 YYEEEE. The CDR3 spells CASSLEQAYQETQYF. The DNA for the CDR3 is TGTGCCAGCAGCTTGGAACAGGCGTACCAAGAGACCCAGTACTTC.

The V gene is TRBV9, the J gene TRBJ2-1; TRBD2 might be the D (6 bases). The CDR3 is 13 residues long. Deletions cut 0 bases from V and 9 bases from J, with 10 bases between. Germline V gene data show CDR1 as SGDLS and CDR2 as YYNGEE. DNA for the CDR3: TGTGCCAGCAGCGTAGTCGTGGGAGGTGAGCAGTTCTTC. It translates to CASSVVVGGEQFF. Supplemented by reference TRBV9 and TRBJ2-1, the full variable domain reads DSGVTQTPKHLITATGQRVTLRCSPRSGDLSVYWYQQSLDQGLQFLIQYYNGEERAKGNILERFSAQQFPDLHSELNLSSLELGDSALYFCASSVVVGGEQFFGPGTRLTVL.

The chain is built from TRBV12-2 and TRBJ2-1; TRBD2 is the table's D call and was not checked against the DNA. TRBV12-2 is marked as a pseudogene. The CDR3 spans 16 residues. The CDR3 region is CASRFLSGKGNNEQFF. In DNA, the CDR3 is TGTGCAAGTCGCTTCCTAAGCGGGAAGGGTAACAATGAGCAGTTCTTC.

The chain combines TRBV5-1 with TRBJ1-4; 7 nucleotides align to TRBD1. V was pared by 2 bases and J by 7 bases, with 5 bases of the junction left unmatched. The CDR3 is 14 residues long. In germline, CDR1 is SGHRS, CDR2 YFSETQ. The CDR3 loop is CASSFGDSSEKLFF. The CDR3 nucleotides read TGCGCCAGCAGCTTTGGGGACAGTAGTGAAAAACTGTTTTTT.

In DNA, the CDR3 is TGTGCCATCAGTGAGTCTTGGAAACCGGGACAGGGAGCAGTGAACACTGAAGCTTTCTTT. This sequence encodes CAISESWKPGQGAVNTEAFF. The rearrangement uses TRBV10-3 and TRBJ1-1, with 9 bases lining up with TRBD1. The CDR3 is 20 residues long. Trimming took 0 bases from V and 0 from J; bases not matched to a gene: 14. Looked up from germline, CDR1 is ENHRY and CDR2 is SYGVKD.

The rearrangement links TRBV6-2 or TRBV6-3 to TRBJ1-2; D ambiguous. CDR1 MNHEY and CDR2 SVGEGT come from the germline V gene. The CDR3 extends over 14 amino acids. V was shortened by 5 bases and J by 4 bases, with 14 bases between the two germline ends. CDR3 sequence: CASSTGIRPYGYTF. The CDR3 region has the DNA TGTGCCAGCAGTACCGGGATCAGGCCCTATGGCTACACCTTC.

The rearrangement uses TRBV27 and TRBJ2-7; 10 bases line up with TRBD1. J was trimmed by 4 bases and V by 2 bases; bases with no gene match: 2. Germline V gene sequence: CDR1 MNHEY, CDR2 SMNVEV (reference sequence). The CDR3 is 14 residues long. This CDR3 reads CASSLGTGEYEQYF. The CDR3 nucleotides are TGTGCCAGCAGTTTAGGGACAGGGGAATACGAGCAGTACTTC.

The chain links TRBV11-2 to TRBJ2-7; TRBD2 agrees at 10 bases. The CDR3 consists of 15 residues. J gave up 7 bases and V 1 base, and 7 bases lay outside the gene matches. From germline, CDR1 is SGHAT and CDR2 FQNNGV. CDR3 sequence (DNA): TGTGCCAGCAGCTTAGGGTCTAGCGGGAGAGGGGAGCAGTACTTC. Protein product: CASSLGSSGRGEQYF.

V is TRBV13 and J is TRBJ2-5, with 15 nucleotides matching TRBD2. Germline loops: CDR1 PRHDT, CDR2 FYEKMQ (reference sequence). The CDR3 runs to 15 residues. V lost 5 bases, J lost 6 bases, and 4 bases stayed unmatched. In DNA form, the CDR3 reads TGTGCCAGCAGCCTGGGGACTAGCGGGAGGCAGACCCAGTACTTC. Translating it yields CASSLGTSGRQTQYF.

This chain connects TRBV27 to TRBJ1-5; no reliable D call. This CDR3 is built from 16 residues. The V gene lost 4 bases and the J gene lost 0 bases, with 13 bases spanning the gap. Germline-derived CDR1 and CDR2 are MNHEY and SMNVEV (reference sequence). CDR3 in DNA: TGTGCCAGCAGTTCCCGGGCCGGGGTTAGCAATCAGCCCCAGCATTTT. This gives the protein CASSSRAGVSNQPQHF.

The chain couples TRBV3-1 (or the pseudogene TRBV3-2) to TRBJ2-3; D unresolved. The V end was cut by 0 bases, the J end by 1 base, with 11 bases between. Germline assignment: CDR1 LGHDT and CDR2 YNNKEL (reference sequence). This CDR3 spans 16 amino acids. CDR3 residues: CASSQDEDYGTDTQYF. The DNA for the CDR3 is TGTGCCAGCAGCCAAGATGAGGATTATGGCACAGATACGCAGTATTTT.

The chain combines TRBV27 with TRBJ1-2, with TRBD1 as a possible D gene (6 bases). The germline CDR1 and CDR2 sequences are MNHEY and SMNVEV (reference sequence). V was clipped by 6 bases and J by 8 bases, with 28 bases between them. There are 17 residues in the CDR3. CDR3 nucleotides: TGTGCCAGCAGGTTAGGCCCACCACAACAGGGAACAGAGGGCTACACCTTC. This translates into CASRLGPPQQGTEGYTF.

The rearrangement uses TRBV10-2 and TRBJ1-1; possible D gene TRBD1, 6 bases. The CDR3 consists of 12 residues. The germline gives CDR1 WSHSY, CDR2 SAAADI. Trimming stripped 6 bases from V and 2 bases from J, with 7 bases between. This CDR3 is CASRQGNTEAFF. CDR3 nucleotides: TGCGCCAGCAGACAGGGAAACACTGAAGCTTTCTTT.

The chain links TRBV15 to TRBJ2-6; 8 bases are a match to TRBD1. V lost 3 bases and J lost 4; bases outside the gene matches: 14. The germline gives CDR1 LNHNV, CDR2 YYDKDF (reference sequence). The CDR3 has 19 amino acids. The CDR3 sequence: CATSSTIRDRLLGANVLTF. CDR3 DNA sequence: TGTGCCACCAGCAGCACGATCCGGGACAGGCTGCTCGGGGCCAACGTCCTGACTTTC. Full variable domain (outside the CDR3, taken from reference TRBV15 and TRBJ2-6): DAMVIQNPRYQVTQFGKPVTLSCSQTLNHNVMYWYQQKSSQAPKLLFHYYDKDFNNEADTPDNFQSRRPNTSFCFLDIRSPGLGDTAMYLCATSSTIRDRLLGANVLTFGAGSRLTVL.

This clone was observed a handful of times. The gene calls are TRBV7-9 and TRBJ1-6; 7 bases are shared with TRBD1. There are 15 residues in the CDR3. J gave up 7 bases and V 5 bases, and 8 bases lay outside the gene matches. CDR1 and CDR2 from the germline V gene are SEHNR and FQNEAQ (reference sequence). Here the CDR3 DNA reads TGTGCCAGCAGCCCCCGCGACAGGGTAAATTCACCCCTCCACTTT. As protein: CASSPRDRVNSPLHF.

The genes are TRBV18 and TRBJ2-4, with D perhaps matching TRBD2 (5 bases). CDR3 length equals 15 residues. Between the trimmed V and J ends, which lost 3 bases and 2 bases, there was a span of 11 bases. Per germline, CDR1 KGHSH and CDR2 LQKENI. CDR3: CASSPPGLTKNIQYF. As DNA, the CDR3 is TGTGCCAGCTCACCCCCTGGACTGACCAAAAACATTCAGTACTTC.

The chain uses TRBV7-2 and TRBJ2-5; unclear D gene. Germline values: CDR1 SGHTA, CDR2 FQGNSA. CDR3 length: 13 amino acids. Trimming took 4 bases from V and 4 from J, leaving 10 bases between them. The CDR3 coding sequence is TGTGCCAGCAGCTCCTACGTTCGAGAGACCCAGTACTTC. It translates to CASSSYVRETQYF.

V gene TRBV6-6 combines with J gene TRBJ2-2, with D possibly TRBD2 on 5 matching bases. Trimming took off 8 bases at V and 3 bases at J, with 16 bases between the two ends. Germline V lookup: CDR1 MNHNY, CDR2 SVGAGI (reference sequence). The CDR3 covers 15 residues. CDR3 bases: TGTGCCAGCTGCCCCGGAGGAGCGGACACCGGGGAGCTGTTTTTT. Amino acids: CASCPGGADTGELFF.

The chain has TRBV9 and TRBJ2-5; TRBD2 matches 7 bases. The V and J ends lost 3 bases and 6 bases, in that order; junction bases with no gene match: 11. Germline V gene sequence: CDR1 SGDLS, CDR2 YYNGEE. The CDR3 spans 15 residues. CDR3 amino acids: CASSADPSGLKTQYF. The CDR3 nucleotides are TGTGCCAGCAGCGCGGACCCTAGCGGCCTGAAGACCCAGTACTTC.

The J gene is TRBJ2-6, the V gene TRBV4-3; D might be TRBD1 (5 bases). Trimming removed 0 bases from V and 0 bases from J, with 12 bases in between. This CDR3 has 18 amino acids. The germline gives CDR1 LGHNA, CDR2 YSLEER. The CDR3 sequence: CASSQESIGVSGANVLTF. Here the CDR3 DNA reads TGCGCCAGCAGCCAAGAAAGTATAGGGGTCTCTGGGGCCAACGTCCTGACTTTC.

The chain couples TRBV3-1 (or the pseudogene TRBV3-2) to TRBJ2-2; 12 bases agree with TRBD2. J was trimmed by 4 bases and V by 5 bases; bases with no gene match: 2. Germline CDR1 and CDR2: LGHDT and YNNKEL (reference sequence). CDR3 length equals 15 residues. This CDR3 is CASSSSGRGTGELFF. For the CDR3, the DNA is TGTGCCAGCAGCTCTAGCGGGAGGGGCACCGGGGAGCTGTTTTTT.

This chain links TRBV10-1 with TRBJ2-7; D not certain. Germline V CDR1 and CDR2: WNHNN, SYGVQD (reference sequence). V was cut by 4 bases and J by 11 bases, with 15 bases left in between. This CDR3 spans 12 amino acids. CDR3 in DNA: TGCGCCAGCAGTGCCCGTAGCACACGGAAGTACTTC. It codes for CASSARSTRKYF.